This T cell receptor (beta chain) comes out of a study of T cell repertoires in ileal Crohn's disease. TCRdb's copy holds only in-frame clones and misses some; the assay was immunoSEQ multiplex PCR. Here the sample spans about 5,300 clones, roughly 80% being singletons. Findings and limits, study-wide: All patients with clonality above 26.8% had endoscopic recurrence. Sorted CD8 T cells held more high-frequency clones than CD4. Compared with non-smokers, active smokers at surgery showed more clonal expansions.

Germline CDR1 is GTSNPN and CDR2 is SVGIG (reference sequence). This CDR3 region has 11 residues. The V gene lost 7 bases and the J gene lost 7 bases, with 14 bases spanning the gap. This clone was counted once. Its matching antigen is unknown. This TCR derives from an adult with Crohn's disease. The V call is TRBV30, the J call TRBJ2-7; D may be TRBD2 (5 bases). Specimen: ileal tissue. CDR3 in DNA: TGTGCCTCTAGGCGGGCGAGGGAGCAGTACTTC. Translated: CASRRAREQYF.